The 2 T cell receptor beta chains listed next were all sequenced from one sample in a study of T-cell reconstitution after alpha-beta-depleted transplantation in children (TCRdb year 2016). Library creation used PCR. Reads for this sample came from an Illumina HiSeq 2500. TCR library preparation used molecular barcoding, with unique molecular identifiers applied to normalize quantification of the TCRbeta repertoire. TCRdb applied fastp at Q25 and MiXCR to the public reads, then kept only in-frame beta chains. A single entry per CDR3 protein holds the most common genes and DNA from its merged rows. This sample has a few hundred thousand distinct CDR3 sequences in its table, and about 9.3% of those were observed once. Around 2.4% of the sample is taken by the ten largest. Specimen: PBMCs from the stem cell graft donor, collected from the stem cell graft. The origin of the receptors is a human donor who donated a stem cell graft to a child with acute lymphoblastic leukemia.

The gene calls are TRBV4-1 and TRBJ2-7; 8 nucleotides agree with TRBD2. The germline V gene has CDR1 MGHRA and CDR2 YSYEKL. J was trimmed by 3 bases and V by 0 bases; bases with no gene match: 4. The CDR3 length is 15 residues. CDR3 sequence: CASSQEAGGSYEQYF. CDR3 DNA sequence: TGCGCCAGCAGCCAAGAGGCGGGGGGAAGCTACGAGCAGTACTTC.

This clonotype came up a few times. The chain uses TRBV7-9 and TRBJ2-1; 9 bases align to TRBD2. Trimming took 3 bases from V and 8 from J; bases not matched to a gene: 2. This CDR3 has 13 amino acids. CDR1 is SEHNR, CDR2 FQNEAQ, per germline (reference sequence). In DNA form, the CDR3 reads TGTGCCAGCAGCTTCCGGACTAGCGATGAGCAGTTCTTC. Translation: CASSFRTSDEQFF.